Listed below are T cell receptor beta chains from one sample, sequenced in a study of pediatric ulcerative colitis. This table comes from immunoSEQ multiplex PCR, and its TCRdb copy is limited to in-frame clones, with some not included. This table has approximately 17,000 clones, 60% to 80% appearing once. Sequencing used gut tissue. These receptors were obtained from a boy aged 5-17 years who was a control in a study of pediatric ulcerative colitis. CDR3s include the opening cysteine and the closing phenylalanine or tryptophan. The D gene is left open where the match is weak. The listing skips clone size in some rows; elsewhere it reads once, few, many or a size class.

NA | TRBJ2-1 | TRBV5-1 | NA | TGCGCCAGCAGCTTGGCCCGAGTGACACTAGACCTCAATGAGCAGTTCTTC | CASSLARVTLDLNEQFF
NA | TRBJ2-3 | TRBV6-5 | NA | TGTGCCAGCAGTTATTTTTCCGGGGACACAGATACGCAGTATTTT | CASSYFSGDTDTQYF
TRBD2 | TRBJ2-1 | TRBV6-5 | NA | TGTGCCAGCAGATTAGCGGGAGTGTCCTACAATGAGCAGTTCTTC | CASRLAGVSYNEQFF
TRBD1 | TRBJ2-7 | TRBV6-6 | NA | TGTGCCAGCAGTCCCCCGGCAGGGGGAGACGAGCAGTACTTC | CASSPPAGGDEQYF
NA | TRBJ1-1 | TRBV10-3 | NA | TGTGCCATCGCGACGGGGAACACTGAAGCTTTCTTT | CAIATGNTEAFF
NA | TRBJ1-4 | TRBV21-1 | NA | TGTGCCAGCAGCGCGGACAGGGTGAGGGAAAAACTGTTTTTT | CASSADRVREKLFF
TRBD2 | TRBJ2-7 | TRBV6-4 | NA | TGTGCCAGCAGTGACTCGAGCGTAGCGGGATGGTACGAGCAGTACTTC | CASSDSSVAGWYEQYF
NA | TRBJ2-1 | TRBV25-1 | NA | TGTGCCAGCAGTGACCCCGCCCCAGAGGCGCGTAATGAGCAGTTCTTC | CASSDPAPEARNEQFF
NA | TRBJ1-1 | TRBV6-1 | few | TGTGCCAGCAGGTACAGGGTGATGAACACTGAAGCTTTCTTT | CASRYRVMNTEAFF
NA | TRBJ2-3 | TRBV15 | NA | TGTGCCACCAGCAGAGGAGGAAAGGGCACAGATACGCAGTATTTT | CATSRGGKGTDTQYF
TRBD1 | TRBJ2-7 | TRBV5-1 | NA | TGCGCCAGCAGCTCAGGGGGCGAAAACGAGCAGTACTTC | CASSSGGENEQYF
NA | TRBJ1-2 | TRBV10-3 | few | TGTGCCATCAGTGAGTCCAGGGCCCCCGGCTACACCTTC | CAISESRAPGYTF
NA | TRBJ2-1 | TRBV10-1 | NA | TGCGCCAGCTCAAGAGACAGCTACACTCGAGGGGGTGAGCAGTTCTTC | CASSRDSYTRGGEQFF
NA | TRBJ2-1 | TRBV18 | NA | TGTGCCAGCTCAGCTCGACAGGAGCCCAATGAGCAGTTCTTC | CASSARQEPNEQFF
NA | TRBJ1-1 | TRBV28 | once | TGTGCCAGCAGTTTCATCAGGGATACTGAAGCTTTCTTT | CASSFIRDTEAFF
NA | TRBJ2-5 | TRBV19 | once | TGTGCCAGTAGTTCGGGACGGCAAGAGACCCAGTACTTC | CASSSGRQETQYF
NA | TRBJ2-5 | TRBV27 | once | TGTGCCAGCAGTTTATCCTTGGGGGAGACCCAGTACTTC | CASSLSLGETQYF
NA | TRBJ2-5 | TRBV11-2 | NA | TGTGCCAGCAGCTTAGACAGGGAAGAGACCCAGTACTTC | CASSLDREETQYF
NA | TRBJ1-4 | TRBV5-1 | few | TGCGCCAGCAGCTTGGTTTCGGGGATGAATGAAAAACTGTTTTTT | CASSLVSGMNEKLFF
TRBD1 | TRBJ2-2 | TRBV28 | few | TGTGCCAGCAGTTTATGGAGGGGGCAAGGGACCGGGGAGCTGTTTTTT | CASSLWRGQGTGELFF
NA | TRBJ1-5 | TRBV18 | NA | TGTGCCAGCTCACCACCAGGGGGAGGGCAGCCCCAGCATTTT | CASSPPGGGQPQHF
NA | TRBJ1-1 | TRBV7-2 | NA | TGTGCCAGCAGGGGTACAGGGAGTCACACTGAAGCTTTCTTT | CASRGTGSHTEAFF
NA | TRBJ1-2 | TRBV19 | NA | TGTGCCAGTAGTATTAGTGAGGGATCAGGCTATGGCTACACCTTC | CASSISEGSGYGYTF
NA | TRBJ1-2 | TRBV21-1 | NA | TGTGCCAGCAGCAAAGATGCAGGGGGCTCCCCCTTCTCTGGCTACACCTTC | CASSKDAGGSPFSGYTF
TRBD2 | TRBJ2-7 | TRBV6-5 | NA | TGTGCCAGCAGTTACGGGACTAGCGGGAGGTACGAGCAGTACTTC | CASSYGTSGRYEQYF
NA | TRBJ1-6 | TRBV27 | once | TGTGCCAGCAGTTTCTCCTATAATTCACCCCTCCACTTT | CASSFSYNSPLHF
NA | TRBJ1-3 | TRBV19 | NA | TGTGCCAGTACCCCCGGCAGGGACGGAAACACCATATATTTT | CASTPGRDGNTIYF
NA | TRBJ1-5 | TRBV4-3 | few | TGCGCCAGCAGCCCTGAAGAGGATCAGCCCCAGCATTTT | CASSPEEDQPQHF
NA | TRBJ1-1 | TRBV20-1 | NA | TGCAGTGCTGTGAGCGACACTGAAGCTTTCTTT | CSAVSDTEAFF
NA | TRBJ1-3 | TRBV19 | NA | TGTGCCAGTAGTACCGAGGCAGGACACTCTGGAAACACCATATATTTT | CASSTEAGHSGNTIYF
NA | TRBJ2-1 | TRBV6-6 | NA | TGTGCCAGCAGTTACTCAGCTAATGAGCAGTTCTTC | CASSYSANEQFF
TRBD1 | TRBJ1-2 | TRBV2 | NA | TGTGCCAGCAGACCGGGACAGGGGAGCTATGGCTACACCTTC | CASRPGQGSYGYTF
NA | TRBJ1-3 | TRBV27 | NA | TGTGCCAGCAGTTCCAGGGGATTTACCCCCTCGAAAGGAAACACCATATATTTT | CASSSRGFTPSKGNTIYF
NA | TRBJ2-3 | TRBV5-6 | NA | TGTGCCAGCAGCTTGGTTGGCCTAGCCGGCCCAGATACGCAGTATTTT | CASSLVGLAGPDTQYF
NA | TRBJ1-2 | TRBV11-1 | NA | TGTGCCAGCAGCCATGCCGGGACAAGAGGCTACACCTTC | CASSHAGTRGYTF
NA | TRBJ1-2 | TRBV5-4 | NA | TGTGCCAGCAGCGGCCAAACCGGGACCCTTTATGGCTACACCTTC | CASSGQTGTLYGYTF
TRBD2 | TRBJ2-7 | TRBV7-2 | NA | TGTGCCAGCAGTTTAAAGGTGCGGGGGGCCTACGAGCAGTACTTC | CASSLKVRGAYEQYF
NA | TRBJ1-2 | TRBV5-6 | NA | TGTGCCAGCAGCTTGGACGGGAAAGCTAACTATGGCTACACCTTC | CASSLDGKANYGYTF
NA | TRBJ2-1 | TRBV10-3 | NA | TGTGCCACCGCCGGGACAACCACCTACAATGAGCAGTTCTTC | CATAGTTTYNEQFF
NA | TRBJ1-3 | TRBV7-2 | NA | TGTGCCAGCAGCTTTCAATTCGGGCTGCCAGGAAACACCATATATTTT | CASSFQFGLPGNTIYF